These 3 T cell receptor beta chains share one sample of origin, sequenced in a study of vaccination and CD4 T cells after COVID-19 (dated by TCRdb to the early 2020s). These receptors have no identified antigens. The label giving this sample's treatment or condition can be read as: roughly ten-day PBMC culture with coronavirus spike peptide pools or control peptides (ViraFEST assay). The library relied on PCR. TCRdb lists the instrument as Illumina iSeq 100. TCR sequencing of DNA from cultured CD4+ T cells used the Oncomine TCR Beta short-read assay at the Johns Hopkins FTIC core. TCRdb cleaned the public reads at Q25 with fastp, built clones with MiXCR and kept in-frame beta chains. Rows with a matching CDR3 protein are joined into one entry that keeps the most common DNA and genes. The sample table records 14,000 to 15,000 distinct CDR3 sequences; approximately 53% of these occur just once. Of the sample, less than 15% is held by the ten largest clones.

What was sequenced was CD4+ T cells from blood, cultured in vitro. The receptors shown here come from a human donor who had recovered from COVID-19.

V is TRBV6-5 and J is TRBJ2-7; TRBD2 is a possible D gene (5 bases). The CDR3 has 14 amino acids. CDR1 MNHEY and CDR2 SVGAGI come from the germline V gene. V gave up 2 bases and J gave up 5 bases, with 13 bases separating them. The CDR3 nucleotides are TGTGCCAGCAGTTACCCCCAGAGGGCCCACGAGCAGTACTTC. Its translation is CASSYPQRAHEQYF.

This clonotype came up a few times. At one of its ends the junction is not consistent with the germline gene, which may arise from a read error. The V and J genes are TRBV7-7 and TRBJ2-2; the D is unclear. Germline V gene lookup returns CDR1 SSHAT and CDR2 FNYEAQ (reference sequence). The CDR3 is 13 residues long. DNA of the CDR3: TGTGCTAGCAGCCCCCAGAACACCGGGGAGCTGTTTTTT. This codes for CASSPQNTGELFF.

This rearrangement joins TRBV20-1 to TRBJ2-2; possibly TRBD1 for D (6 bases). The CDR3 has 13 amino acids. Germline CDR1 DFQATT, CDR2 SNEGSKA (reference sequence). CDR3 sequence reads: CIGSTGSTGELFF. The CDR3 coding sequence is TGCATTGGATCAACAGGGTCCACCGGGGAGCTGTTTTTT.